This TCR beta chain was recorded in a study of blood T cell repertoires in COVID-19. Study as a whole: PBMCs, B-cell-depleted T cells, or T cells provided the cDNA or gDNA that made up the material.

Trimming took 0 bases from V and 2 from J, leaving 17 bases between them. From germline, CDR1 is WSHSY and CDR2 SAAADI. This CDR3 contains 19 residues. Original methodology: Nucleated cell counts were estimated from reference gene primer amplification. Profiled with immunoSEQ multiplex PCR; TCRdb holds only in-frame clones, not every one. V and J calls and clone size are as listed in that table; D and trimming were resolved from the DNA. The table includes around 150,000 clones, about 78% detected once. The receptor was derived from a man in his 60s who had recovered from COVID-19. The chain has TRBV10-2 and TRBJ2-6, with D tentatively TRBD2 (6 bases). Sequencing was carried out using peripheral blood. CDR3 in amino acids: CASSESPGRGTPGANVLTF. CDR3 in DNA: TGCGCCAGCAGTGAGTCGCCGGGACGGGGGACCCCTGGGGCCAACGTCCTGACTTTC.